These 22 T cell receptor beta chains came from one sample sequenced in a study of CD8+ T cells in alopecia areata. The authors extracted RNA and reverse transcribed it into cDNA as the sequencing template. The repertoire was sequenced with immunoSEQ multiplex PCR; TCRdb's copy has only in-frame clones and lacks some. Counted here are under 300,000 clones, roughly 63% occurring once; the ten biggest clones make up 0.75% to 0.95%. Treatment given: oral pan-JAK inhibitor, 5-10 mg twice daily. The input for sequencing was CD4+ T cells sorted from blood, taken around week 52, from a patient treated with tofacitinib. The receptors stem from a human donor with alopecia areata.

This clone was seen only a few times. The chain combines TRBV27 with TRBJ2-7; D is undetermined. The CDR3 has 12 amino acids. With 5 bases removed from V and 2 bases from J, the gap between germline ends came to 7 bases. Germline V lookup: CDR1 MNHEY, CDR2 SMNVEV (reference sequence). This CDR3 reads CASSRSPYEQYF. The CDR3 bases are TGTGCCAGCAGTAGGAGTCCCTACGAGCAGTACTTC.

The chain couples TRBV30 to TRBJ1-5; no clear D. Germline V CDR1 and CDR2: GTSNPN, SVGIG (reference sequence). The V end lost 1 base, the J end lost 3 bases, and 10 bases lay between the germline ends. This CDR3 region has 14 residues. CDR3 loop: CAWSGGSYNQPQHF. In nucleotides, the CDR3 is TGTGCCTGGAGTGGAGGCTCTTACAATCAGCCCCAGCATTTT.

The table lists this clone with a few counts. The chain recombines TRBV27 with TRBJ2-2; D not certain. The CDR3 length is 13 residues. The V and J ends lost 5 bases and 4 bases respectively, with 8 bases between them. The V gene's germline CDR1 is MNHEY and CDR2 SMNVEV (reference sequence). The CDR3 nucleotides are TGTGCCAGCAGTCCCACGGGCACCGGGGAGCTGTTTTTT. This codes for CASSPTGTGELFF.

The chain has TRBV18 and TRBJ2-7; 7 bases map to TRBD1. Germline-derived CDR1 and CDR2 are KGHSH and LQKENI. This CDR3 has 13 amino acids. V was pared by 3 bases and J by 9 bases, with 8 bases of the junction left unmatched. Written as DNA, the CDR3 is TGTGCCAGCTCACCCGGGACAGTGGACCTGCAGTACTTC. Its translation: CASSPGTVDLQYF.

V usage is TRBV7-2 and J usage is TRBJ2-5; D may be TRBD1 (6 bases). V lost 5 bases, J lost 3 bases, and 10 bases lay in between. Germline V gene sequence: CDR1 SGHTA, CDR2 FQGNSA. This CDR3 region has 13 residues. CDR3: CASSPPGEETQYF. The CDR3 nucleotides read TGTGCCAGCAGCCCCCCAGGGGAAGAGACCCAGTACTTC.

This clone was counted a single time. The chain recombines TRBV9 with TRBJ1-1; 9 bases fit TRBD1. The CDR3 runs 18 residues. Germline-derived CDR1 and CDR2 are SGDLS and YYNGEE. J was trimmed by 3 bases and V by 3 bases; bases with no gene match: 15. The CDR3 here is CASSAGGQGIIRDTEAFF. The CDR3 coding sequence is TGTGCCAGCAGCGCCGGTGGACAGGGGATTATTCGGGACACTGAAGCTTTCTTT.

CDR3 DNA: TGTGCCAGCAGTAAACCGGGGGGGAACACTGAAGCTTTCTTT. Amino acid sequence: CASSKPGGNTEAFF. The gene calls are TRBV6-1 and TRBJ1-1, with TRBD1 as a possible D gene (5 bases). The CDR3 loop spans 14 amino acids. Looked up from germline, CDR1 is MNHNS and CDR2 is SASEGT. V dropped 5 bases and J dropped 1 base, with 11 bases sitting between them.

The chain links TRBV5-6 to TRBJ1-1; unclear D gene. The CDR3 is 17 amino acids. V dropped 6 bases and J dropped 5 bases, with 26 bases sitting between them. Germline values: CDR1 SGHDT, CDR2 YYEEEE. As DNA, the CDR3 is TGTGCCAGCACCCGCCGCCACAGACTAAGTTTGAGGACTGAAGCTTTCTTT. Encoded protein: CASTRRHRLSLRTEAFF.

This clone was counted a single time. The gene calls are TRBV9 and TRBJ2-1; 10 nucleotides align to TRBD1. This CDR3 spans 17 amino acids. CDR1 is SGDLS, CDR2 YYNGEE, per germline. Germline trimming cut 0 bases from V and 10 bases from J; bases unmatched to any gene: 13. The DNA for the CDR3 is TGTGCCAGCAGCGTAGGAGGGACAGGGGATTTACAATACGAGCAGTTCTTC. It specifies CASSVGGTGDLQYEQFF.

There are a few counts of this clone. The chain couples TRBV29-1 to TRBJ2-5; D is unresolved. CDR3 length equals 12 residues. Germline CDR1 reads SQVTM; CDR2 reads ANQGSEA. The V end was cut by 5 bases, the J end by 3 bases, with 10 bases between. The CDR3 nucleotides read TGCAGCGTTATGAGTTTAGAAGAGACCCAGTACTTC. Translation gives CSVMSLEETQYF. Using reference TRBV29-1 and TRBJ2-5 for the parts outside the CDR3, the full variable domain is SAVISQKPSRDICQRGTSLTIQCQVDSQVTMMFWYRQQPGQSLTLIATANQGSEATYESGFVIDKFPISRPNLTFSTLTVSNMSPEDSSIYLCSVMSLEETQYFGPGTRLLVL.

This clone was detected only a few times. This chain joins TRBV11-2 and TRBJ2-1; 12 bases are shared with TRBD2. V was clipped by 1 base and J by 4 bases; unmatched bases: 5. The CDR3 is 17 residues long. Looked up from germline, CDR1 is SGHAT and CDR2 is FQNNGV. The CDR3 nucleotides are TGTGCCAGCAGCTTAGGTGGGACTAGCGGGCCTTACAATGAGCAGTTCTTC. This sequence encodes CASSLGGTSGPYNEQFF.

The chain uses TRBV5-1 and TRBJ2-1; D gene ambiguous. The germline gives CDR1 SGHRS, CDR2 YFSETQ. The germline V and J ends were trimmed by 6 bases and 7 bases, with 14 bases remaining between them. The CDR3 runs 13 residues. CDR3 nucleotides: TGCGCCAGCAATCGTGAGGTAGGGAATGAGCAGTTCTTC. Translated, it gives CASNREVGNEQFF.

The chain links TRBV29-1 to TRBJ1-2, with D perhaps matching TRBD1 (6 bases). Germline CDR1 SQVTM, CDR2 ANQGSEA. With 7 bases removed from V and 0 bases from J, the gap between germline ends came to 15 bases. This CDR3 region has 14 residues. The CDR3 coding sequence is TGCAGCGCGTTCCGGGACACCCCTAACTATGGCTACACCTTC. It is translated as CSAFRDTPNYGYTF.

The chain combines TRBV14 with TRBJ1-5, with TRBD1 as a possible D gene (5 bases). Trimming shortened V by 4 bases and J by 2 bases, and 18 bases separated the two germline ends. Germline-derived CDR1 and CDR2 are SGHDN and FVKESK. The length of the CDR3 is 17 residues. The CDR3 sequence is CASSLLTGEEGNQPQHF. CDR3 nucleotides: TGTGCCAGCAGCCTTTTAACGGGGGAAGAGGGCAATCAGCCCCAGCATTTT.

CDR3 sequence reads: CSVTQETQYF. For the CDR3, the DNA is TGCAGCGTTACCCAAGAGACCCAGTACTTC. The rearrangement joins TRBV29-1 to TRBJ2-5; D remains ambiguous. Between the trimmed V and J ends, which lost 5 bases and 1 base, there was a span of 2 bases. The CDR3 covers 10 residues. The germline CDR1 and CDR2 sequences are SQVTM and ANQGSEA.

V and J are TRBV5-1 and TRBJ1-4, with 7 bases that match TRBD1. The CDR3 has 14 residues. Germline CDR1 reads SGHRS; CDR2 reads YFSETQ. The J segment lost 8 bases and the V segment lost 4 bases, leaving 8 bases of the junction unmatched. This CDR3 is CASSPRQGREKLFF. CDR3 bases: TGCGCCAGCAGCCCCCGACAGGGCCGAGAAAAACTGTTTTTT.

This clone was detected a few times. This chain uses TRBV6-6 with TRBJ2-1; 9 positions agree with TRBD1. Trimming removed 6 bases from V and 4 bases from J; junction bases left unmatched: 10. This CDR3 region has 16 residues. Germline values: CDR1 MNHNY, CDR2 SVGAGI (reference sequence). The CDR3 loop is CASRSLGTGTYNEQFF. The CDR3, as DNA: TGTGCCAGCAGATCCCTCGGGACAGGGACATACAATGAGCAGTTCTTC.

V and J are TRBV7-2 and TRBJ1-2; D is unclear. In germline, CDR1 is SGHTA, CDR2 FQGNSA. The CDR3 is 12 residues long. Trimming removed 5 bases from V and 8 bases from J, with 12 bases in between. CDR3 DNA: TGTGCCAGCAGCCTTGGCTCCGGGGGCTACACCTTC. Amino acids: CASSLGSGGYTF.

V and J are TRBV6-5 and TRBJ1-6, with D hard to call. V was trimmed by 8 bases and J by 0 bases, leaving 11 bases between them. Germline V gene data show CDR1 as MNHEY and CDR2 as SVGAGI. CDR3 size: 15 residues. CDR3 in amino acids: CASLSLASYNSPLHF. DNA of the CDR3: TGTGCCAGCCTCTCGCTGGCCTCCTATAATTCACCCCTCCACTTT.

Written as DNA, the CDR3 is TGTGCCAGCAGTCCTACCCCGGACGGGTTCTCTGGGGCCAACGTCCTGACTTTC. Protein: CASSPTPDGFSGANVLTF. J is TRBJ2-6 and V is TRBV7-9; D is ambiguous. V shed 6 bases and J shed 0 bases, with 18 bases lying between them. This CDR3 comprises 18 residues. The germline gives CDR1 SEHNR, CDR2 FQNEAQ (reference sequence).

The chain recombines TRBV6-5 with TRBJ2-2, with D possibly being TRBD2 (6 bases). The V end was cut by 2 bases, the J end by 4 bases, with 11 bases between. Looked up from germline, CDR1 is MNHEY and CDR2 is SVGAGI. CDR3 length: 15 amino acids. Here the CDR3 reads CASSYQGGTTGELFF. CDR3 coding DNA: TGTGCCAGCAGTTACCAGGGAGGTACCACCGGGGAGCTGTTTTTT.

This chain uses TRBV7-2 with TRBJ2-5; 14 bases map to TRBD2. Per the germline V gene, CDR1 is SGHTA and CDR2 is FQGNSA. CDR3 length: 16 residues. V gave up 5 bases and J gave up 5 bases; unmatched junction bases: 7. The CDR3 loop is CASSQVGLAGAETQYF. Here the CDR3 DNA reads TGTGCCAGCAGCCAGGTGGGACTAGCGGGGGCGGAGACCCAGTACTTC.